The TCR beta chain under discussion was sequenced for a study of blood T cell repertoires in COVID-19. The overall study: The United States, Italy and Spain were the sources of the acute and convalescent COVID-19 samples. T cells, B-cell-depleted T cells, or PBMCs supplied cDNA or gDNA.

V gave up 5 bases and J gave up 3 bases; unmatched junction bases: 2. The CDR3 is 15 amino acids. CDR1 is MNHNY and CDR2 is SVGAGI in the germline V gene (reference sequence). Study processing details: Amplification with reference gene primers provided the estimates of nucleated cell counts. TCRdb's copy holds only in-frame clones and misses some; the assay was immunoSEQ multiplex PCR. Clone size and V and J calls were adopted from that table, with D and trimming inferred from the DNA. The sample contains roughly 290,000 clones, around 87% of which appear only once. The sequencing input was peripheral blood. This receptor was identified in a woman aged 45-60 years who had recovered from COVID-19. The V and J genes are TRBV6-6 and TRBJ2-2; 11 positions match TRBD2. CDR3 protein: CASSILAGDTGELFF. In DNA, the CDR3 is TGTGCCAGCAGTATACTAGCGGGGGACACCGGGGAGCTGTTTTTT.